Only a few counts were recorded for the clone carrying this T cell receptor beta chain. This sample is part of a study of blood T cell repertoires in COVID-19. Measured with immunoSEQ multiplex PCR; TCRdb has only the in-frame clones, and not every one. The sample holds some 80,000 clones, 75% to 85% seen once. Losses at the gene ends were 1 base for V and 6 bases for J; bases not matched to a gene: 9. The CDR3 sequence is 15 residues long. The germline V gene encodes CDR1 SGHKS and CDR2 YYEKEE (reference sequence). The TCR sequence derives from a woman aged 45-65 years with acute or convalescent COVID-19. The sequencing sample was made of peripheral blood. This chain links TRBV5-5 with TRBJ1-2; the match to TRBD1 covers 7 bases. CDR3 sequence reads: CASSLTGVKKDGYTF. CDR3 coding DNA: TGTGCCAGCAGCTTGACAGGGGTCAAGAAGGATGGCTACACCTTC.